One and the same sample provided the 7 T cell receptor beta chains below, sequenced in a study of cytomegalovirus exposure and HLA in healthy donors. Primers for the PCR totalled 60 Vbeta and 13 Jbeta. The assay was immunoSEQ multiplex PCR, and TCRdb's table has in-frame clones only and misses some. The profile shows about 190,000 clones, 78% of them singletons. Sequencing input: PBMCs. The receptors come from a woman aged 30 to 39 in good health and CMV-seropositive.

The rearrangement links TRBV5-1 to TRBJ1-1; 7 bases align to TRBD1. Germline V gene lookup returns CDR1 SGHRS and CDR2 YFSETQ. With V trimmed by 1 base and J by 0 bases, 3 bases remained unmatched. There are 15 residues in the CDR3. The CDR3 bases are TGCGCCAGCAGCTTGCAGGGACAGTTGAACACTGAAGCTTTCTTT. It translates to CASSLQGQLNTEAFF. The full variable domain, with the rest looked up from reference TRBV5-1 and TRBJ1-1, is KAGVTQTPRYLIKTRGQQVTLSCSPISGHRSVSWYQQTPGQGLQFLFEYFSETQRNKGNFPGRFSGRQFSNSRSEMNVSTLELGDSALYLCASSLQGQLNTEAFFGQGTRLTVV.

This clone was recorded a few times. The chain uses TRBV6-5 and TRBJ2-3, with D possibly matching TRBD2 (5 bases). The CDR3 spans 15 residues. Germline CDR1 reads MNHEY; CDR2 reads SVGAGI. The ends were cut back, 2 bases at V and 2 bases at J, with 11 bases in the middle. The CDR3: CASSYRTRDTDTQYF. The CDR3, as DNA: TGTGCCAGCAGTTACCGAACTAGGGACACAGATACGCAGTATTTT.

The chain couples TRBV5-1 to TRBJ1-2; 12 bases are a match to TRBD1. Germline V lookup: CDR1 SGHRS, CDR2 YFSETQ. The CDR3 runs to 16 residues. Trimming at V came to 3 bases and at J to 2 bases, leaving 5 bases not matched to a gene. The CDR3 loop is CASSSGQGASNYGYTF. The CDR3 DNA is TGCGCCAGCAGCTCGGGACAGGGGGCCTCCAACTATGGCTACACCTTC.

With respect to this clone: Germline and junction disagree at one end, which may indicate a read error. The chain recombines TRBV19 with TRBJ2-5, with 11 bases matching TRBD2. The CDR3 has 18 residues. The germline CDR1 and CDR2 sequences are LNHDA and SQIVND (reference sequence). The CDR3 DNA reads as TGTACCAGTAGTATAGACCCCCAGGGACTAGCGGCTGAAGAGACCCAGTACTTC. It yields the protein CTSSIDPQGLAAEETQYF.

The chain uses TRBV4-1 and TRBJ1-2, with a tentative D call TRBD1 (5 bases). V shed 8 bases and J shed 0 bases, with 22 bases lying between them. Looked up from germline, CDR1 is MGHRA and CDR2 is YSYEKL. CDR3 length equals 17 residues. The CDR3 nucleotides read TGCGCCAGCGATGGTCATCAGTGGGACTGCCCTAACTATGGCTACACCTTC. Translation gives CASDGHQWDCPNYGYTF.

The chain carries TRBV7-2 and TRBJ2-3; TRBD2 matches at 8 bases. V lost 5 bases and J lost 8; bases outside the gene matches: 9. Germline loops: CDR1 SGHTA, CDR2 FQGNSA. This CDR3 is 14 amino acids long. The CDR3 here is CASSQLRGGATQYF. For the CDR3, the DNA is TGTGCCAGCAGCCAGCTCCGGGGGGGAGCTACGCAGTATTTT.

The rearrangement links TRBV4-1 to TRBJ2-1; maybe TRBD2 (5 bases). The germline gives CDR1 MGHRA, CDR2 YSYEKL. V lost 1 base and J lost 4, with 17 bases in between. The CDR3 consists of 17 residues. The CDR3, as DNA: TGCGCCAGCAGCCAAGGCGGCAGCGGATCTACATACAATGAGCAGTTCTTC. Its protein product is CASSQGGSGSTYNEQFF.